The 19 T cell receptor beta chains below were found in one sample sequenced in a study of CD8 T cells in Susac syndrome. RNA amounts of roughly 0.45 to 1 ug underwent reverse transcription with random hexamers. TCRdb ran MiXCR on the immunoSEQ multiplex PCR reads and lists one entry per CDR3 protein. The sample lists 95,000 to 150,000 distinct CDR3 sequences, over 90% seen once, with roughly 0.14% in the top ten. Sequenced: CD4+ T cells from PBMCs. These receptor sequences come from a human donor with Susac syndrome.

The genes are TRBV29-1 and TRBJ2-1, with TRBD1 matching over 9 bases. Per the germline V gene, CDR1 is SQVTM and CDR2 is ANQGSEA. With 5 bases clipped from V and 0 bases from J, the junction kept 5 bases outside the gene matches. The CDR3 sequence is 15 residues long. CDR3 sequence reads: CSVSLQGASYNEQFF. The DNA of the CDR3 is TGCAGCGTTTCCTTACAGGGGGCCTCCTACAATGAGCAGTTCTTC.

This chain connects TRBV30 to TRBJ2-2, with 10 bases lining up with TRBD1. The CDR3 has 16 residues. After removal of 1 base from V and 5 bases from J, the junction contained 7 bases not matched to a gene. Germline lookup yields CDR1 GTSNPN and CDR2 SVGIG (reference sequence). CDR3 sequence: CAWSDPGQGWTGELFF. The CDR3 DNA reads TGTGCCTGGAGTGACCCGGGACAGGGGTGGACCGGGGAGCTGTTTTTT.

The chain carries TRBV4-1 and TRBJ1-1; D is unresolved. Germline lookup yields CDR1 MGHRA and CDR2 YSYEKL. V lost 0 bases, J lost 3 bases, and 8 bases lay in between. The CDR3 contains 14 residues. The CDR3 region has the DNA TGCGCCAGCAGCCAAGAAGGCCAGTACACTGAAGCTTTCTTT. Its protein product is CASSQEGQYTEAFF.

This clonotype came up once. This chain connects TRBV7-9 to TRBJ2-3; a possible D gene is TRBD2 (5 bases). The germline V gene has CDR1 SEHNR and CDR2 FQNEAQ (reference sequence). This CDR3 spans 14 amino acids. Trimming left V 2 bases short and J 2 bases short, with 8 bases between. The CDR3 DNA reads TGTGCCAGCAGCTTAAGCGGTCCCACAGATACGCAGTATTTT. Its protein product is CASSLSGPTDTQYF.

The chain recombines TRBV29-1 with TRBJ2-3; 10 nucleotides agree with TRBD2. The CDR3 is made up of 15 amino acids. V shed 4 bases and J 2 bases; nucleotides not matched to a gene: 6. CDR1 SQVTM and CDR2 ANQGSEA come from the germline V gene. CDR3 residues: CSVGRTSGYTDTQYF. The CDR3 nucleotides are TGCAGCGTTGGCAGGACTAGCGGATACACAGATACGCAGTATTTT.

Only one count was recorded for this clonotype. The rearrangement links TRBV7-3 to TRBJ2-1; 7 nucleotides match TRBD2. V lost 5 bases, J lost 2 bases, and 9 bases stayed unmatched. The CDR3 spans 16 residues. Looked up from germline, CDR1 is SGHTA and CDR2 is FQGTGA. This CDR3 is CASSGGGTSTYNEQFF. DNA for the CDR3: TGTGCCAGCAGCGGGGGAGGGACGTCTACCTACAATGAGCAGTTCTTC.

The chain employs TRBV29-1 and TRBJ2-2; TRBD2 matches at 11 bases. CDR1 SQVTM and CDR2 ANQGSEA come from the germline V gene. V shed 4 bases and J 6 bases; nucleotides not matched to a gene: 7. CDR3 size: 15 residues. The CDR3 protein is CSVGNKLAGAGELFF. The CDR3, as DNA: TGCAGCGTTGGGAATAAACTAGCGGGAGCCGGGGAGCTGTTTTTT.

The J gene is TRBJ2-3, the V gene TRBV12-3 or TRBV12-4; TRBD1 matches at 9 bases. The CDR3 is made up of 15 amino acids. J was trimmed by 5 bases and V by 6 bases; bases with no gene match: 9. This CDR3 reads CASSLGTGIRDTQYF. CDR3 coding DNA: TGTGCCAGCAGCCTCGGGACAGGGATTAGAGATACGCAGTATTTT.

This chain uses TRBV29-1 with TRBJ2-3, with 7 bases fitting TRBD2. J was trimmed by 3 bases and V by 3 bases; bases with no gene match: 3. The germline V gene has CDR1 SQVTM and CDR2 ANQGSEA. The CDR3 consists of 13 residues. In DNA, the CDR3 is TGCAGCGTTGATGTCGGGGGGACAGATACGCAGTATTTT. Amino acids: CSVDVGGTDTQYF.

This rearrangement joins TRBV29-1 to TRBJ1-5; 7 bases are shared with TRBD1. With 7 bases clipped from V and 4 bases from J, the junction kept 10 bases outside the gene matches. Per germline, CDR1 SQVTM and CDR2 ANQGSEA. The CDR3 runs 14 residues. CDR3 bases: TGCAGCGCATCGGGGACAGACCCAAATCAGCCCCAGCATTTT. It encodes CSASGTDPNQPQHF. The full variable domain, with the rest looked up from reference TRBV29-1 and TRBJ1-5, is SAVISQKPSRDICQRGTSLTIQCQVDSQVTMMFWYRQQPGQSLTLIATANQGSEATYESGFVIDKFPISRPNLTFSTLTVSNMSPEDSSIYLCSASGTDPNQPQHFGDGTRLSIL.

V gene TRBV6-1 combines with J gene TRBJ2-5, with D perhaps TRBD1 (5 bases). Germline CDR1 and CDR2: MNHNS and SASEGT. This CDR3 is built from 14 residues. Deletions cut 6 bases from V and 4 bases from J, with 15 bases between. The CDR3 here is CASRGVVGGETQYF. In DNA form, the CDR3 reads TGTGCCAGCAGAGGGGTGGTGGGCGGAGAGACCCAGTACTTC.

This chain links TRBV20-1 with TRBJ2-1, with no clear D. This CDR3 has 10 residues. Germline V gives CDR1 DFQATT, CDR2 SNEGSKA (reference sequence). V lost 3 bases and J 8 bases, leaving 5 bases between the germline ends. CDR3 in amino acids: CSARADEQFF. Written as DNA, the CDR3 is TGCAGTGCTAGGGCGGATGAGCAGTTCTTC.

This chain uses TRBV7-9 with TRBJ2-1, with 8 positions matching TRBD2. CDR1 is SEHNR, CDR2 FQNEAQ, per germline (reference sequence). V lost 4 bases and J lost 3; bases outside the gene matches: 5. This CDR3 contains 15 residues. The CDR3 loop is CASSSIAGIYNEQFF. The DNA for the CDR3 is TGTGCCAGCAGCTCTATAGCGGGAATCTACAATGAGCAGTTCTTC.

V and J are TRBV20-1 and TRBJ2-2, with TRBD2 matching over 8 bases. V trimming: 2 bases; J trimming: 3 bases; junction bases outside the gene matches: 5. Germline CDR1 DFQATT, CDR2 SNEGSKA (reference sequence). The CDR3 length is 15 residues. CDR3: CSARLHGRDTGELFF. The CDR3 DNA sequence: TGCAGTGCTAGACTACACGGGAGGGACACCGGGGAGCTGTTTTTT.

The chain links TRBV29-1 to TRBJ2-1, with 7 bases aligning to TRBD1. Per the germline V gene, CDR1 is SQVTM and CDR2 is ANQGSEA. CDR3 length equals 16 residues. The V gene end was trimmed by 4 bases and the J gene end by 2 bases; junction bases not matched to a gene: 11. The CDR3 DNA sequence: TGCAGCGTTGGGGCTAGGACAGGCGATCCCTACAATGAGCAGTTCTTC. Protein sequence: CSVGARTGDPYNEQFF.

The CDR3 bases are TGTGCCAGCAGTTTATTGGTGCCTACGAACACTGAAGCTTTCTTT. The encoded protein is CASSLLVPTNTEAFF. The chain couples TRBV28 to TRBJ1-1; D not resolved. Trimming took 1 base from V and 1 from J, leaving 10 bases between them. The germline CDR1 and CDR2 sequences are MDHEN and SYDVKM. This CDR3 has 15 residues.

The V and J genes are TRBV2 and TRBJ2-1, with D maybe TRBD1 (6 bases). Germline CDR1 is SNHLY and CDR2 is FYNNEI. CDR3 length: 15 amino acids. V dropped 2 bases and J dropped 0 bases, with 8 bases sitting between them. The CDR3 nucleotides read TGTGCCAGCAGTGAACGCAGGGGCTCCTACAATGAGCAGTTCTTC. It encodes CASSERRGSYNEQFF.

The rearrangement uses TRBV15 and TRBJ2-7, with D perhaps given as TRBD1 or TRBD2 (6 bases each). The CDR3 totals 15 residues. Looked up from germline, CDR1 is LNHNV and CDR2 is YYDKDF (reference sequence). Trimming shortened V by 0 bases and J by 5 bases, and 14 bases separated the two germline ends. DNA for the CDR3: TGTGCCACCAGCAGAGAACAGGGACTGGGCGACGAGCAGTACTTC. The encoded protein is CATSREQGLGDEQYF.

The V gene is TRBV20-1, the J gene TRBJ2-2; D possibly uses TRBD1 or TRBD2 (5 bases each). Trimming left V 0 bases short and J 7 bases short, with 12 bases between. CDR3 length: 14 residues. Looked up from germline, CDR1 is DFQATT and CDR2 is SNEGSKA (reference sequence). The CDR3 DNA reads as TGCAGTGCTAGAGATCAGAGGGGAATCGGGGAGCTGTTTTTT. It codes for CSARDQRGIGELFF.